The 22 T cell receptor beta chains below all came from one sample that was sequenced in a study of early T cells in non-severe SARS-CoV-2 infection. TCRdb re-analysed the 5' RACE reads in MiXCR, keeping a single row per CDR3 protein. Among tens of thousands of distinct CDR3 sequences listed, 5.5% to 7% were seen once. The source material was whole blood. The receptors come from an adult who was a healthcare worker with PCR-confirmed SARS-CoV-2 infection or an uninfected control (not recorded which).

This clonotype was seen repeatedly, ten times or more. CDR3 sequence: CASSQAGRTQYF. CDR3 in DNA: TGTGCCAGCAGCCAAGCTGGGAGGACCCAGTACTTC. The rearrangement joins TRBV4-2 to TRBJ2-5, with D maybe TRBD2 (5 bases). This CDR3 region has 12 residues. Germline V lookup: CDR1 LGHNA, CDR2 YNFKEQ. With 1 base removed from V and 7 bases from J, the gap between germline ends came to 7 bases.

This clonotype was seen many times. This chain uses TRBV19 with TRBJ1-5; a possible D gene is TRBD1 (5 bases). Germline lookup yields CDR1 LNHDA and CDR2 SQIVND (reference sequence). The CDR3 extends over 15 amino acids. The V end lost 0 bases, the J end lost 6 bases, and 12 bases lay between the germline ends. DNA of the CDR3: TGTGCCAGTAGTATAGAATCAGGGCGGCCTCAGCCCCAGCATTTT. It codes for CASSIESGRPQPQHF.

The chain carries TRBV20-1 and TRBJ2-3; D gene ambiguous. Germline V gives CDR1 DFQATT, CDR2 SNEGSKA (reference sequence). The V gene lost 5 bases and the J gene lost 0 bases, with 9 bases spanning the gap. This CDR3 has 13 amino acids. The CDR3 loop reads CSAPRLSTDTQYF. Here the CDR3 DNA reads TGCAGTGCTCCCCGGCTTAGCACAGATACGCAGTATTTT.

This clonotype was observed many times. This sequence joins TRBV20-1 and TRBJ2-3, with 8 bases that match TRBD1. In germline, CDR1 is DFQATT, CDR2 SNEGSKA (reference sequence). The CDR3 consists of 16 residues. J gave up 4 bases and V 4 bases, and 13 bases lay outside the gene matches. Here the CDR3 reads CSANYVTGEDADTQYF. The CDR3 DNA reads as TGCAGTGCTAACTATGTGACAGGGGAAGACGCAGATACGCAGTATTTT.

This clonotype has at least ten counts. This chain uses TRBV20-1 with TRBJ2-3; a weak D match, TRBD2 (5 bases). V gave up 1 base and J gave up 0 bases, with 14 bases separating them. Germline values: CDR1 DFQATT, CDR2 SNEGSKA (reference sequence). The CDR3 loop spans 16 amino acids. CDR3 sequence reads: CSARVQSGVSTDTQYF. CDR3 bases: TGCAGTGCTAGAGTGCAGTCCGGGGTTAGCACAGATACGCAGTATTTT.

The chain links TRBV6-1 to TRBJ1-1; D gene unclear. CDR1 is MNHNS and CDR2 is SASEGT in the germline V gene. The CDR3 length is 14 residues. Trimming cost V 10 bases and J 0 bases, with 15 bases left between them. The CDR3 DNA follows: TGTGCCATTTATGCCGGGGTCATGAACACTGAAGCTTTCTTT. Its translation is CAIYAGVMNTEAFF.

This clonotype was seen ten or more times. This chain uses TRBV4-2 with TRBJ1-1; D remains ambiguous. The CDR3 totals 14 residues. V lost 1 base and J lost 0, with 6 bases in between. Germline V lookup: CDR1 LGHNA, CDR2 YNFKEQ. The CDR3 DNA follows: TGTGCCAGCAGCCAAGTCATGGTGAACACTGAAGCTTTCTTT. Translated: CASSQVMVNTEAFF.

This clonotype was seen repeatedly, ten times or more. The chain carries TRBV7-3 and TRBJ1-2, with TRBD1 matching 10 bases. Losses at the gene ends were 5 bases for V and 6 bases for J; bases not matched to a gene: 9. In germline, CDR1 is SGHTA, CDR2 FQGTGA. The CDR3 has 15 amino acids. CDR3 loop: CASSLGQGDRDGYTF. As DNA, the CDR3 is TGTGCCAGCAGCCTAGGACAGGGGGATCGAGATGGCTACACCTTC. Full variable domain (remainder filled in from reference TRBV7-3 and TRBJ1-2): GAGVSQTPSNKVTEKGKYVELRCDPISGHTALYWYRQSLGQGPEFLIYFQGTGAADDSGLPNDRFFAVRPEGSVSTLKIQRTERGDSAVYLCASSLGQGDRDGYTFGSGTRLTVV.

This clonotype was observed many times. This CDR3 is CASSDSASYEQYF. The CDR3 nucleotides read TGCGCCAGCAGCGACAGCGCCTCCTACGAGCAGTACTTC. This chain uses TRBV5-1 with TRBJ2-7, with D perhaps TRBD1 (5 bases). The CDR3 runs to 13 residues. V was shortened by 4 bases and J by 0 bases, with 8 bases between the two germline ends. Germline CDR1 is SGHRS and CDR2 is YFSETQ.

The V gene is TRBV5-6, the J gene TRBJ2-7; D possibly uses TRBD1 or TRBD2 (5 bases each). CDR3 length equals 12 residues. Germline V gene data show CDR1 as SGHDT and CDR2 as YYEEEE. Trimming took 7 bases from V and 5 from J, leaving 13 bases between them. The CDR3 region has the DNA TGTGCCAGCTTTATTAGAGGGGACGAGCAGTACTTC. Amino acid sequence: CASFIRGDEQYF.

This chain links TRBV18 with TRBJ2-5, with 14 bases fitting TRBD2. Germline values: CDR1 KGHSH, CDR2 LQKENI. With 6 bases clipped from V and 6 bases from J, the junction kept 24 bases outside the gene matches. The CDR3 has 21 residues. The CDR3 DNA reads TGTGCCAGCTCTCGAGGCAGCACGGGACTAGCGGGAGCGTGGGGTCAACAGACCCAGTACTTC. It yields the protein CASSRGSTGLAGAWGQQTQYF.

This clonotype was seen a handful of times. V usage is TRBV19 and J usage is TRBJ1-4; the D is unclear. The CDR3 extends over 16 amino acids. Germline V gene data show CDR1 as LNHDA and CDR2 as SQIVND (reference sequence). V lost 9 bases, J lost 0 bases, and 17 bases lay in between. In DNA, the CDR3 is TGTGCCAGCGGTGGGTGGAGGATTGCAACTAATGAAAAACTGTTTTTT. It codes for CASGGWRIATNEKLFF.

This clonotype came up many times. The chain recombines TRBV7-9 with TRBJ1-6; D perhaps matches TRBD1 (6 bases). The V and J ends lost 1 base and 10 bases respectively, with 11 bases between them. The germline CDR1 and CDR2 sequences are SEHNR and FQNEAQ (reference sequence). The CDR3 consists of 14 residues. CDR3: CASSLGSGTSPLHF. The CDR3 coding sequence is TGTGCCAGCAGCTTAGGATCAGGGACATCACCCCTCCACTTT. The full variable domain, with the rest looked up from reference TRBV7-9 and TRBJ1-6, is DTGVSQNPRHKITKRGQNVTFRCDPISEHNRLYWYRQTLGQGPEFLTYFQNEAQLEKSRLLSDRFSAERPKGSFSTLEIQRTEQGDSAMYLCASSLGSGTSPLHFGNGTRLTVT.

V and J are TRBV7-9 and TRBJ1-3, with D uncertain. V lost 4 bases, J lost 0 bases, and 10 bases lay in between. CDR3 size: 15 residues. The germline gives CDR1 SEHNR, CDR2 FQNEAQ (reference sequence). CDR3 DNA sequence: TGTGCCAGCAGCTCGGACGGAGTCTCTGGAAACACCATATATTTT. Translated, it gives CASSSDGVSGNTIYF.

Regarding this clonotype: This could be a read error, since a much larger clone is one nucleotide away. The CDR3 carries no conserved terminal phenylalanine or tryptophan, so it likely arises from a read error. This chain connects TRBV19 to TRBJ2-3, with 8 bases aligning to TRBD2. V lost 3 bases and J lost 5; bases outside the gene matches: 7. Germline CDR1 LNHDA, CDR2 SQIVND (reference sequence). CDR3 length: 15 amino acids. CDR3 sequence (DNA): TGTGCCAGTAGTATGATAAACAGCGGGGGAGATACGCAGTATATT. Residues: CASSMINSGGDTQYI.

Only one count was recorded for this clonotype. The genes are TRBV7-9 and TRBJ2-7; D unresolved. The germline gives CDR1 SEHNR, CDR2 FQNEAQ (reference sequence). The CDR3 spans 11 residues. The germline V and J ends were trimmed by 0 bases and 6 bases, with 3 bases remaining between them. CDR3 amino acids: CASSLAAEQYF. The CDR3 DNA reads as TGTGCCAGCAGCTTAGCGGCCGAGCAGTACTTC.

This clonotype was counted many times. The CDR3 here is CAITSTSGSRDEQFF. The CDR3 DNA reads TGTGCCATCACCTCCACTAGCGGGAGTAGGGATGAGCAGTTCTTC. The V gene is TRBV10-3, the J gene TRBJ2-1, with 11 bases aligning to TRBD2. The CDR3 sequence is 15 residues long. Germline trimming cut 7 bases from V and 8 bases from J; bases unmatched to any gene: 10. CDR1 and CDR2 (germline): ENHRY, SYGVKD.

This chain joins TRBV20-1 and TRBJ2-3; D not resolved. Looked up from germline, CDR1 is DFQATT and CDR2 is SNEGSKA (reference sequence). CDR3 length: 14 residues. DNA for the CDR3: TGCTCTTCCCCAGAAAGGATTAGCACAGATACGCAGTATTTT. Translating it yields CSSPERISTDTQYF.

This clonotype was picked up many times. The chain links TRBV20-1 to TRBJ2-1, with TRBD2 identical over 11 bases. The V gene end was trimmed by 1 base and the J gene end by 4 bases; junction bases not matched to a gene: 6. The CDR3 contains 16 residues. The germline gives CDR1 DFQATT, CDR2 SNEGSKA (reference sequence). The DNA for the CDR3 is TGCAGTGCTAGAGGTGGGACTAGCGGATATTACAATGAGCAGTTCTTC. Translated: CSARGGTSGYYNEQFF.

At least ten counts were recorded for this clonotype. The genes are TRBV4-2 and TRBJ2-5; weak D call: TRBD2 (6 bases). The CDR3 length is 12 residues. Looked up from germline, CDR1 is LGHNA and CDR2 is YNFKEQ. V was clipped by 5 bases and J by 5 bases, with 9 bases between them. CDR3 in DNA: TGTGCCAGCAGCGAGACTAGTGAGACCCAGTACTTC. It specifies CASSETSETQYF.

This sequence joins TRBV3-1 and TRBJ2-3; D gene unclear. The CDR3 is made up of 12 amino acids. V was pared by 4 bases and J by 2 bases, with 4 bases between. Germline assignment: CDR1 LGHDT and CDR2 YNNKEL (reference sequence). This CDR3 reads CASSRSTDTQYF. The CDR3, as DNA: TGTGCCAGCAGCCGATCCACAGATACGCAGTATTTT.

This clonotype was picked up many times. The CDR3 region has the DNA TGTGCCAGCTCACCTCCGAGTAGCGGGGGCAACAATGAGCAGTTCTTC. Its translation is CASSPPSSGGNNEQFF. The V and J genes are TRBV18 and TRBJ2-1, with 9 bases identical to TRBD2. Looked up from germline, CDR1 is KGHSH and CDR2 is LQKENI. The CDR3 totals 16 residues. V dropped 3 bases and J dropped 5; count of bases not matched to a gene: 8.